Shown below are 23 T cell receptor beta chains from a single sample sequenced in a study of T-cell reconstitution after alpha-beta-depleted transplantation in children. Researchers prepared the TCRbeta library using unique molecular identifiers, the study reports. From the PCR reads, TCRdb called clonotypes with MiXCR, one entry per CDR3 protein. The table has some 220,000 distinct CDR3 sequences, roughly 10% seen once; the top ten hold approximately 6.6%. Sample: PBMCs from the stem cell graft donor, taken from the stem cell graft. All receptors come from a human donor who donated a stem cell graft to a child with acute lymphoblastic leukemia.

This clonotype was counted ten times or more. The V call is TRBV29-1, the J call TRBJ2-3, with D hard to call. Germline V gives CDR1 SQVTM, CDR2 ANQGSEA. The CDR3 consists of 11 residues. CDR3 in DNA: TGCACCGCCCGGATTACAGATACGCAGTATTTT. Amino acid sequence: CTARITDTQYF.

The rearrangement links TRBV6-1 to TRBJ1-2, with TRBD1 matching over 8 bases. This CDR3 is built from 19 residues. The germline V gene has CDR1 MNHNS and CDR2 SASEGT. With V trimmed by 6 bases and J by 0 bases, 18 bases remained unmatched. CDR3 in amino acids: CASSLELIRGQGANYGYTF. In DNA form, the CDR3 reads TGTGCCAGCAGCCTTGAACTCATCAGAGGACAGGGAGCTAACTATGGCTACACCTTC.

This chain uses TRBV5-5 with TRBJ1-6, with 7 bases that match TRBD1. Trimming at V came to 1 base and at J to 0 bases, leaving 7 bases not matched to a gene. CDR1 is SGHKS, CDR2 YYEKEE, per germline (reference sequence). The CDR3 contains 18 residues. The CDR3 is CASSLTATGSSYNSPLHF. The CDR3 DNA follows: TGTGCCAGCAGCTTGACTGCGACAGGGAGCTCCTATAATTCACCCCTCCACTTT.

This clonotype occurred many times. This sequence joins TRBV5-1 and TRBJ2-7; D gene ambiguous. Trimming removed 2 bases at V and 0 bases at J, with 9 bases between. The germline gives CDR1 SGHRS, CDR2 YFSETQ. This CDR3 has 14 amino acids. This CDR3 reads CASSFGLNSYEQYF. CDR3 DNA sequence: TGCGCCAGCAGCTTCGGGCTCAACTCCTACGAGCAGTACTTC. The complete variable domain, with remaining parts taken from reference TRBV5-1 and TRBJ2-7, reads KAGVTQTPRYLIKTRGQQVTLSCSPISGHRSVSWYQQTPGQGLQFLFEYFSETQRNKGNFPGRFSGRQFSNSRSEMNVSTLELGDSALYLCASSFGLNSYEQYFGPGTRLTVT.

This clonotype was recorded at least ten times. The CDR3 DNA reads as TGTGCCAGCAGCTTTGCAGTTAGCAATCAGCCCCAGCATTTT. Translated, it gives CASSFAVSNQPQHF. The chain carries TRBV7-8 and TRBJ1-5; D gene unclear. The CDR3 is 14 residues long. CDR1 is SGHVS and CDR2 is FQNEAQ in the germline V gene. The germline V and J ends were trimmed by 3 bases and 0 bases, with 6 bases remaining between them.

The rearrangement links TRBV7-2 to TRBJ1-1, with D hard to call. The CDR3 covers 16 residues. CDR1 and CDR2 (germline): SGHTA, FQGNSA. The ends were cut back, 2 bases at V and 4 bases at J, with 17 bases in the middle. CDR3 in amino acids: CASSLRAPPTTTEAFF. CDR3 bases: TGTGCCAGCAGCTTAAGGGCCCCTCCAACCACCACTGAAGCTTTCTTT. The variable domain in full, completed from reference TRBV7-2 and TRBJ1-1, reads GAGVSQSPSNKVTEKGKDVELRCDPISGHTALYWYRQSLGQGLEFLIYFQGNSAPDKSGLPSDRFSAERTGGSVSTLTIQRTQQEDSAVYLCASSLRAPPTTTEAFFGQGTRLTVV.

V gene TRBV12-3 or TRBV12-4 combines with J gene TRBJ2-3; 9 bases align to TRBD2. Trimming took 3 bases from V and 4 from J; bases not matched to a gene: 2. The length of the CDR3 is 14 residues. CDR3: CASSFQRGADTQYF. CDR3 DNA sequence: TGTGCCAGCAGTTTTCAGCGGGGGGCAGATACGCAGTATTTT.

This clonotype was recorded at least ten times. This chain uses TRBV7-9 with TRBJ2-5; D might be TRBD1 (7 bases). Germline-derived CDR1 and CDR2 are SEHNR and FQNEAQ (reference sequence). Trimming removed 2 bases at V and 4 bases at J, with 14 bases between. This CDR3 region has 15 residues. CDR3 in amino acids: CASSLWQGGVETQYF. CDR3 in DNA: TGTGCCAGCAGCTTATGGCAGGGGGGTGTAGAGACCCAGTACTTC.

This clonotype was observed at least ten times. V gene TRBV7-2 combines with J gene TRBJ1-1, with D perhaps matching TRBD1 (6 bases). The CDR3 has 18 amino acids. V dropped 5 bases and J dropped 4 bases, with 26 bases sitting between them. CDR1 is SGHTA, CDR2 FQGNSA, per germline. This CDR3 is CASSPGLGRGGGGTEAFF. The CDR3 nucleotides are TGTGCCAGCAGCCCCGGTCTAGGAAGGGGGGGCGGTGGCACTGAAGCTTTCTTT.

In this sample, this clonotype turned up many times. The J gene is TRBJ1-1, the V gene TRBV29-1; no clear D gene. The CDR3 runs 14 residues. Trimming removed 3 bases from V and 3 bases from J, with 14 bases in between. Germline values: CDR1 SQVTM, CDR2 ANQGSEA. The CDR3 sequence: CSVDVGSAHTEAFF. Here the CDR3 DNA reads TGCAGCGTTGACGTGGGGTCTGCACACACTGAAGCTTTCTTT.

This clonotype occurred a few times. The chain employs TRBV21-1 and TRBJ1-1; the D call of TRBD1 is as the table states it, not checked on the DNA. TRBV21-1 is a known pseudogene. The CDR3 loop spans 11 amino acids. The CDR3 nucleotides are TGTGCCAGTGGGTTGACAGTTGAAGCTTTCTTT. Translating gives CASGLTVEAFF.

J is TRBJ1-1 and V is TRBV5-1; TRBD1 matches 9 bases. J gave up 0 bases and V 2 bases, and 5 bases lay outside the gene matches. Germline V gene lookup returns CDR1 SGHRS and CDR2 YFSETQ. The CDR3 covers 16 residues. For the CDR3, the DNA is TGCGCCAGCAGCTTCCGGGACAGGGCAGTGAACACTGAAGCTTTCTTT. Its translation is CASSFRDRAVNTEAFF. The full variable domain, its missing parts supplied by reference TRBV5-1 and TRBJ1-1, is KAGVTQTPRYLIKTRGQQVTLSCSPISGHRSVSWYQQTPGQGLQFLFEYFSETQRNKGNFPGRFSGRQFSNSRSEMNVSTLELGDSALYLCASSFRDRAVNTEAFFGQGTRLTVV.

This clonotype has a handful of counts. The chain has TRBV12-3 or TRBV12-4 and TRBJ2-5, with 7 bases fitting TRBD1. The trim removed 5 bases at V and 0 bases at J, leaving 3 bases unmatched. This CDR3 region has 14 residues. The CDR3 spells CASSPGQNQETQYF. As DNA, the CDR3 is TGTGCCAGCAGTCCGGGACAGAACCAAGAGACCCAGTACTTC.

This clonotype was detected only a few times. The chain joins TRBV11-2 to TRBJ2-3; D gene unclear. V was cut by 6 bases and J by 4 bases, with 17 bases left in between. This CDR3 is 15 amino acids long. CDR1 and CDR2 from the germline V gene are SGHAT and FQNNGV. CDR3 coding DNA: TGTGCCAGCAGATCAACCTTGGCAGGTGCAGATACGCAGTATTTT. Amino acids: CASRSTLAGADTQYF.

This clonotype appeared many times. V gene TRBV3-1 combines with J gene TRBJ2-2; D is ambiguous. V shed 1 base and J shed 1 base, with 13 bases lying between them. Germline V CDR1 and CDR2: LGHDT, YNNKEL (reference sequence). The CDR3 extends over 17 amino acids. CDR3 DNA sequence: TGTGCCAGCAGCCAAGGGGAAACCTTCTGGAACACCGGGGAGCTGTTTTTT. Its translation is CASSQGETFWNTGELFF.

The table lists this clonotype with many counts. This chain links TRBV29-1 with TRBJ2-5; 10 bases line up with TRBD1. The CDR3 consists of 15 residues. Per germline, CDR1 SQVTM and CDR2 ANQGSEA. The J segment lost 5 bases and the V segment lost 2 bases, leaving 8 bases of the junction unmatched. CDR3 region: CSVERGTGALETQYF. The CDR3 bases are TGCAGCGTTGAACGAGGGACAGGGGCGCTGGAGACCCAGTACTTC.

In its sample, this clonotype was seen many times. This chain links TRBV20-1 with TRBJ1-1; TRBD1 matches 7 bases. The CDR3 covers 14 residues. V gave up 4 bases and J gave up 3 bases; unmatched junction bases: 8. CDR1 is DFQATT, CDR2 SNEGSKA, per germline (reference sequence). The CDR3, as DNA: TGCAGTGCTACGGACAGGATGGGAGACACTGAAGCTTTCTTT. This codes for CSATDRMGDTEAFF.

This clonotype was found many times. One junction end disagrees with the germline gene, perhaps due to a read error. The V and J genes are TRBV29-1 and TRBJ1-5; no clear D. The CDR3 is 12 residues long. CDR1 and CDR2 (germline): SQVTM, ANQGSEA. The CDR3 DNA follows: TGCAGCGTGGAAGGATCTGATCAGCCCCAGCATTTT. Translation gives CSVEGSDQPQHF.

This clonotype was observed a handful of times. This sequence joins TRBV12-3 or TRBV12-4 and TRBJ2-7; 8 nucleotides agree with TRBD1. Trimming took 3 bases from V and 7 from J; bases not matched to a gene: 8. This CDR3 has 14 amino acids. CDR3 nucleotide sequence: TGTGCCAGCAGTTTTACAGGGGGGCTCCAAGAGCAGTACTTC. The encoded protein is CASSFTGGLQEQYF.

This clonotype was picked up a small number of times. The V call is TRBV12-3 or TRBV12-4, the J call TRBJ2-2; 9 bases agree with TRBD1. The CDR3 length is 17 residues. The trim removed 5 bases at V and 5 bases at J, leaving 12 bases unmatched. CDR3 sequence: CASSPAMGTGKTGELFF. The CDR3, as DNA: TGTGCCAGCAGTCCGGCCATGGGGACAGGGAAAACCGGGGAGCTGTTTTTT.

This clonotype appeared a few times. The chain links TRBV29-1 to TRBJ1-2; D is uncertain. The CDR3 has 12 residues. Looked up from germline, CDR1 is SQVTM and CDR2 is ANQGSEA. V was clipped by 3 bases and J by 3 bases, with 8 bases between them. The CDR3, as DNA: TGCAGCGTTGATCTGGACTACTATGGCTACACCTTC. It translates to CSVDLDYYGYTF. Complete variable domain (other parts from reference TRBV29-1 and TRBJ1-2): SAVISQKPSRDICQRGTSLTIQCQVDSQVTMMFWYRQQPGQSLTLIATANQGSEATYESGFVIDKFPISRPNLTFSTLTVSNMSPEDSSIYLCSVDLDYYGYTFGSGTRLTVV.

This sequence joins TRBV6-5 and TRBJ2-2; TRBD2 agrees at 9 bases. The CDR3 covers 16 residues. Unmatched junction bases numbered 5, after V lost 2 bases and J lost 4 bases. The V gene's germline CDR1 is MNHEY and CDR2 SVGAGI. For the CDR3, the DNA is TGTGCCAGCAGTTACGGCGGGGGGGAACTCACCGGGGAGCTGTTTTTT. This encodes CASSYGGGELTGELFF.

Relative to its sample, this clonotype is medium-sized. This rearrangement joins TRBV10-3 to TRBJ2-2; D ambiguous. Trimming shortened V by 5 bases and J by 5 bases, and 6 bases separated the two germline ends. This CDR3 is built from 12 residues. Germline-derived CDR1 and CDR2 are ENHRY and SYGVKD. CDR3 amino acids: CAISLETGELFF. The CDR3 bases are TGTGCCATCAGTTTGGAAACCGGGGAGCTGTTTTTT.